The 16 T cell receptor beta chains listed next were all sequenced from one sample in a study of cytomegalovirus exposure and HLA in healthy donors. Primers for the PCR totalled 60 Vbeta and 13 Jbeta. Produced via immunoSEQ multiplex PCR; TCRdb's table is partial and in-frame only. The sample totals 80,000 to 95,000 clones; its top ten clones hold 1.1%. The specimen was PBMCs. All receptors come from a woman in her twenties or thirties in good health and CMV-seronegative.

The chain employs TRBV19 and TRBJ1-5; perhaps TRBD1 as D (5 bases). This CDR3 is 13 amino acids long. CDR1 and CDR2 (germline): LNHDA, SQIVND (reference sequence). V was cut by 7 bases and J by 7 bases, with 14 bases left in between. In DNA form, the CDR3 reads TGTGCCAGTACCCTAGACAGTCAGCAGCCCCAGCATTTT. Protein product: CASTLDSQQPQHF.

The J gene is TRBJ2-3, the V gene TRBV15; a possible D gene is TRBD1 (5 bases). The CDR3 spans 14 residues. Germline lookup yields CDR1 LNHNV and CDR2 YYDKDF (reference sequence). V was pared by 1 base and J by 5 bases, with 10 bases between. The CDR3 loop reads CATSRGRGLDTQYF. CDR3 DNA: TGTGCCACCAGCAGAGGAAGGGGTCTAGATACGCAGTATTTT. Variable domain in full (rest from reference TRBV15 and TRBJ2-3): DAMVIQNPRYQVTQFGKPVTLSCSQTLNHNVMYWYQQKSSQAPKLLFHYYDKDFNNEADTPDNFQSRRPNTSFCFLDIRSPGLGDTAMYLCATSRGRGLDTQYFGPGTRLTVL.

DNA of the CDR3: TGTGCCAGCAGCGAGGGACAGCCATTGGGGATGAACACTGAAGCTTTCTTT. Its translation: CASSEGQPLGMNTEAFF. J is TRBJ1-1 and V is TRBV7-9; 7 bases fit TRBD1. The length of the CDR3 is 17 residues. V lost 5 bases and J lost 0; bases outside the gene matches: 12. Per germline, CDR1 SEHNR and CDR2 FQNEAQ (reference sequence).

The gene calls are TRBV29-1 and TRBJ1-2, with D hard to call. V was clipped by 0 bases and J by 2 bases, with 4 bases between them. The CDR3 is 12 amino acids. Germline CDR1 reads SQVTM; CDR2 reads ANQGSEA. CDR3 sequence reads: CSVEEQNYGYTF. The CDR3 DNA reads as TGCAGCGTTGAAGAACAGAACTATGGCTACACCTTC.

The chain recombines TRBV23-1 with TRBJ1-1, with 10 bases matching TRBD1. TRBV23-1 is labeled an ORF, and its function is uncertain. Losses at the gene ends were 9 bases for V and 3 bases for J; bases not matched to a gene: 16. This CDR3 has 17 residues. The CDR3, as DNA: TGCGCCAGAATGACATTTGGGGACAGGGGTTGCGACACTGAAGCTTTCTTT. Its protein is CARMTFGDRGCDTEAFF.

The chain recombines TRBV19 with TRBJ1-2; D unresolved. V was clipped by 6 bases and J by 6 bases, with 23 bases between them. Per germline, CDR1 LNHDA and CDR2 SQIVND (reference sequence). CDR3 length: 16 residues. CDR3 residues: CASSYSVGGDLNGYTF. CDR3 coding DNA: TGTGCCAGTAGCTACTCGGTTGGCGGTGACCTGAATGGCTACACCTTC.

The V gene is TRBV6-5, the J gene TRBJ1-1; perhaps TRBD1 as D (5 bases). Germline lookup yields CDR1 MNHEY and CDR2 SVGAGI. The V and J ends lost 2 bases and 4 bases respectively, with 14 bases between them. CDR3 length: 15 amino acids. This CDR3 is CASSYGGGGSTEAFF. CDR3 DNA sequence: TGTGCCAGCAGTTACGGTGGGGGAGGGTCCACTGAAGCTTTCTTT.

The chain recombines TRBV5-1 with TRBJ2-1; perhaps TRBD2 as D (5 bases). The V end was cut by 0 bases, the J end by 5 bases, with 15 bases between. CDR3 length: 16 amino acids. Germline V gives CDR1 SGHRS, CDR2 YFSETQ. Here the CDR3 DNA reads TGCGCCAGCAGCTTGGACTCCCTACAACTAGACAATGAGCAGTTCTTC. It encodes CASSLDSLQLDNEQFF.

The genes are TRBV10-3 and TRBJ2-3, with TRBD1 matching over 10 bases. V dropped 4 bases and J dropped 5; count of bases not matched to a gene: 9. The CDR3 contains 16 residues. Per germline, CDR1 ENHRY and CDR2 SYGVKD. The DNA of the CDR3 is TGTGCCATCAGTGGCGCGACAGGGGGCGCCGGAGATACGCAGTATTTT. Protein product: CAISGATGGAGDTQYF.

V and J are TRBV19 and TRBJ1-2, with a weak D call TRBD1 (6 bases). V was pared by 5 bases and J by 4 bases, with 17 bases between. The germline CDR1 and CDR2 sequences are LNHDA and SQIVND (reference sequence). The CDR3 consists of 15 residues. The CDR3 sequence is CASSVAGTFFYGYTF. The CDR3 nucleotides read TGTGCCAGTAGTGTGGCCGGGACATTCTTCTATGGCTACACCTTC.

The chain couples TRBV5-1 to TRBJ2-7, with D maybe TRBD2 (7 bases). The V end was cut by 0 bases, the J end by 2 bases, with 15 bases between. Germline lookup yields CDR1 SGHRS and CDR2 YFSETQ. The length of the CDR3 is 16 residues. Here the CDR3 DNA reads TGCGCCAGCAGCTTGGACGACGGGGGGCTCGCCTACGAGCAGTACTTC. Protein sequence: CASSLDDGGLAYEQYF.

CDR3 DNA sequence: TGTGCCAGCAGCTCCGGAGGGGCTGGTGACACTGAAGCTTTCTTT. Its protein product is CASSSGGAGDTEAFF. The rearrangement links TRBV28 to TRBJ1-1; D may be TRBD1 (5 bases). Germline CDR1 MDHEN, CDR2 SYDVKM. The CDR3 sequence is 15 residues long. V shed 6 bases and J shed 3 bases, with 17 bases lying between them.

The chain employs TRBV19 and TRBJ2-3; 15 bases agree with TRBD2. Germline CDR1 is LNHDA and CDR2 is SQIVND (reference sequence). Trimming took 6 bases from V and 1 from J; bases not matched to a gene: 5. The CDR3 is made up of 17 amino acids. CDR3: CASRRTSGRGGTDTQYF. The CDR3, as DNA: TGTGCCAGTAGAAGGACTAGCGGGAGGGGAGGCACAGATACGCAGTATTTT.

This sequence joins TRBV4-2 and TRBJ1-3; TRBD1 matches 8 bases. This CDR3 is 17 amino acids long. Germline lookup yields CDR1 LGHNA and CDR2 YNFKEQ. With 1 base clipped from V and 0 bases from J, the junction kept 5 bases outside the gene matches. The CDR3 DNA sequence: TGTGCCAGCAGCCAAGGGGACAGGCTAAACTCTGGAAACACCATATATTTT. It yields the protein CASSQGDRLNSGNTIYF.

The chain uses TRBV5-4 and TRBJ2-7; D may be TRBD2 (5 bases). The CDR3 spans 17 residues. The V gene lost 4 bases and the J gene lost 0 bases, with 20 bases spanning the gap. The germline V gene encodes CDR1 SGHNT and CDR2 YYREEE (reference sequence). The CDR3 loop reads CASSPDGGPKSSYEQYF. Here the CDR3 DNA reads TGTGCCAGCAGCCCCGACGGAGGTCCGAAGAGCTCCTACGAGCAGTACTTC.

The chain carries TRBV7-9 and TRBJ2-2; 7 positions agree with TRBD1. This CDR3 has 13 amino acids. The V and J ends lost 8 bases and 4 bases, in that order; junction bases with no gene match: 4. Per the germline V gene, CDR1 is SEHNR and CDR2 is FQNEAQ (reference sequence). CDR3 residues: CASRQGITGELFF. For the CDR3, the DNA is TGTGCCAGCCGACAGGGAATCACCGGGGAGCTGTTTTTT. The whole variable domain, remainder taken from reference TRBV7-9 and TRBJ2-2, is DTGVSQNPRHKITKRGQNVTFRCDPISEHNRLYWYRQTLGQGPEFLTYFQNEAQLEKSRLLSDRFSAERPKGSFSTLEIQRTEQGDSAMYLCASRQGITGELFFGEGSRLTVL.